This entry describes one TCR beta chain. Its antigen has not been determined. No quality values exist for individual bases; no much larger clone is one base distant. This entry belongs to a study of blood T cell repertoires in COVID-19 (dated by TCRdb to between 2020 and 2021). Broadly, across the study: Collaborator samples came from the United States, Italy and Spain and covered acute and convalescent phases of COVID-19. The material from the prospective study consisted of cDNA or gDNA derived from T cells, B-cell-depleted T cells, or PBMCs. The dataset comprised deeply sampled blood TCRbeta repertoires from subjects exposed to, actively infected with, or recovered from COVID-19. The repertoires were made available in a free public database intended to serve as a resource for research on the immune response to SARS-CoV-2. Samples were obtained from the ongoing ImmuneRACE study (first 160 participants) and from about 1,300 subjects provided by 6 global collaborators. The sample metadata nearly always contained a de-identified subject ID, COVID-19 status, age in years and sex. Where available, HLA class I and class II types were obtained from metadata supplied by the sample provider rather than from assay-based typing.

Here is what the overall study found, with its caveats: The amount of clinical and demographic metadata varied by source and participant and was provided uncurated.

Inclusive of the bounding cysteine and phenylalanine, the CDR3 is 13 residues long. The read is trimmed to its CDR3 DNA, 39 bases read in frame from base 1. A distance of 12 bases separates the germline ends of V and J, which lose 5 bases and 5 bases respectively. The germline V gene (reference sequence) sets CDR1 to SEHNR and CDR2 to FQNEAQ. One collaborating source in Seattle enrolled patients while the patients were actively infected and followed the patients over time throughout the course of disease. Whole blood was collected in K2EDTA tubes by collaborating institutions according to the institutions' own protocols. For TCRbeta analysis, collaborator samples were shipped as frozen whole blood, as isolated PBMCs, or as DNA extracted from either sample type. The immunoSEQ Assay, a bias-controlled multiplex PCR, was used to amplify TCRbeta CDR3 regions from genomic DNA. Processing in the source paper ran as follows. Nucleated cell counts per sample were estimated from amplification of reference gene primers within the assay. To quantify the absolute abundance of each unique TCRbeta CDR3 rearrangement, sequence reads were collapsed and filtered. For each sample, productive Simpson clonality was calculated by taking the square root of Simpson's diversity index across productive rearrangements. Drawn from immuneACCESS, this table holds only the in-frame rearrangements with V and J called that TCRdb kept. Clones are partly lost; checked studies trace under half to an unresolved V gene and leave the rest unexplained. That table is the source of V, J and clone size, and D and trimming were worked out from the DNA. Within this sample are 60,000 to 70,000 clones, with 88% of them counted one time only. The ten largest clones represent 43% of the sample.

The receptor's source is a woman between 55 and 75 years old with COVID-19, enrolled during active disease. Sequencing was carried out using peripheral blood. Here the chain combines TRBV7-9 and TRBJ1-2; the D gene remains uncertain. The CDR3 amino acid sequence is: CASSEQEVYGYTF. The DNA sequence is given as TGTGCCAGCAGCGAGCAGGAGGTATATGGCTACACCTTC. The full variable domain, with segments outside the CDR3 supplied by the reference TRBV7-9 and TRBJ1-2 proteins, appears as DTGVSQNPRHKITKRGQNVTFRCDPISEHNRLYWYRQTLGQGPEFLTYFQNEAQLEKSRLLSDRFSAERPKGSFSTLEIQRTEQGDSAMYLCASSEQEVYGYTFGSGTRLTVV.